Given below is one T cell receptor beta chain in context. What this receptor recognizes is not known. Base quality data are lacking; no much larger clone is found one base away. The cohort was made up of 666 healthy bone marrow donors. At the time of sampling, every cohort member was nominally healthy, though immune exposures that went unrecorded were likely present. The donor tested CMV seropositive and was one of the 289 seropositive cohort members. A peripheral blood sample was collected from each donor, and TCR beta sequencing was performed on peripheral blood mononuclear cells. The Qiagen DNeasy Blood Extraction Kit was used to extract genomic DNA from the blood cell samples. Library preparation was by the immunoSEQ multiplex PCR assay. A mixture of 60 forward primers for TCR Vbeta segments and 13 reverse primers for TCR Jbeta segments was used in the multiplex PCR. The CDR3 region of rearranged TCR beta genes was amplified from genomic DNA by a multiplex PCR assay. On the Illumina HiSeq System, the amplified TCR beta libraries were sequenced as 87-base-pair reads. Concerning the study's data processing: Across the 600 to 700 repertoires, a later analysis counted 80 million or so unique TCR beta chains, 9.5 million to 12 million of which were shared by at least two donors. To remove PCR and sequencing errors, raw reads were error-corrected and collapsed into unique sequences using a nearest-neighbor algorithm that merged closely related sequences. V, D and J gene segments were assigned by aligning CDR3 sequences to IMGT reference sequences. For a sequence to be retained, a match of at least six nucleotides to both a V gene segment and a J gene segment was required. A rearrangement counted as productive if the CDR3 had no stop codons and remained in frame with V and J, and every other rearrangement counted as non-productive. Following IMGT convention, CDR3 was defined as the stretch from the second conserved V-encoded cysteine up to the conserved J-encoded phenylalanine. Sequences without an unambiguous match to a single V gene segment were excluded from the earlier analysis of over 500 of the donors. In an earlier analysis of 587 of the donors, a V segment was called functional when productive rearrangements were above 56.7%, and segregating when the standard deviation between donors exceeded 5%. A statistical classification framework was built to diagnose cytomegalovirus status from the catalog of TCR beta chain sequences. V and J gene assignment, in a later analysis, came from comparing TCR nucleotide sequences with IMGT/GENE-DB human TR gene sequences. The TCRdist pipeline was used in a later analysis to assign CDR3 sequences and most-parsimonious VDJ recombination scenarios. In a later analysis, every TCR beta chain was defined by the combination of its CDR3 amino acid sequence and its V-gene family, and reads without a unique V-gene family were dropped. In a later analysis, 450 to 600 highly shared, low-generation-probability nucleotide sequences were removed to address suspected cross-contamination and a sequencing artifact. For each public chain, a later analysis derived a clonal expansion index from normalized ranks of inferred template counts within each repertoire. Generation probabilities in a later analysis came from a VDJ recombination model fitted to out-of-frame rearrangements, and those results were checked against IGoR. In a later analysis, hypergeometric tests were used to score TCR-TCR, TCR-HLA and TCR-CMV co-occurrence, with a repertoire-size bias correction applied to TCR pairs. In a later analysis, false discovery rates were estimated by permuting HLA or CMV assignments 20 times. In a later analysis, co-occurring TCRs were grouped using DBSCAN, with TCRdist sequence similarity added in when clustering inside HLA-allele-positive subsets. Co-occurrence clustering excluded repertoires with fewer than 30,000 or more than 120,000 public chains, plus five with anomalous nucleotide sharing. TCRdb re-hosts the immuneACCESS table, in-frame sequences only. Its copies lack some clones; in the studies checked, an unresolved V gene accounts for under half of them, and the cause for the rest is not known. V and J calls and clone size are those listed in that table; D and trimming were worked out from the DNA. This sample comprises approximately 80,000 clones, roughly 64% of them detected only once. 15% of the sample is in the top ten clones.

The record originates from a study of cytomegalovirus exposure and HLA in healthy donors (dated by TCRdb to 2016 to 2017). In terms of the full investigation: An earlier analysis of approximately 640 of the donors reported 276 Gb of sequence data and some 100 million unique TCR beta sequences from 150 million to 200 million T cells. An early release covering approximately 600 HLA-typed donors comprised 250 to 350 gigabases of sequencing data and around 85 million unique TCR sequences. Of the 300 to 500 genotyped donors, 65% to 90% were placed in the genetic ancestry cluster associated with self-reported Caucasian donors. The study aimed to test whether signatures of past pathogen exposure could be identified by cataloging public T cell receptors. The study used immunosequencing to profile the T cell repertoires of some 600 subjects and linked those repertoires to cytomegalovirus serostatus. Along with the roughly 670-subject first cohort, a separate validation cohort of around 110 different subjects was used. To predict cytomegalovirus infection status, the study combined high-throughput TCR immunosequencing, statistical association of individual TCRs with disease status, and machine learning. To study patterns of TCR occurrence, a later analysis re-analyzed previously published TCR beta repertoires from 600 to 750 donors and added high-resolution HLA genotyping. In the later analysis, no new phenotypic data were used to find candidate immune exposures; instead, reliance was placed on TCR beta sequences and their occurrence across donors. To decide whether each TCR beta V gene segment behaved as functional or pseudogenic, an earlier analysis of some 600 of the donors relied on high-throughput TCR beta sequencing. Donor age, sex, ethnicity and CMV serostatus were compiled together with the repertoire data. In a later genetic analysis, genome-wide SNP genotypes for about 65% of the roughly 670 donors were used, and that subset was treated as a discovery cohort. All discovery cohort repertoires had been generated using a single sequencing platform. HLA typing covered class I and class II loci at four-digit resolution. The number of typed donors differed by locus: roughly 629-640 for A, B, C, DRB1 and DQB1; some 500 for DQA1; around 580 for DPA1; and some 470 for DPB1. Four to six DR-DQ haplotypes were handled as single units for association and clustering, since linkage in the cohort was strong. Among about 360 genotyped donors of the cohort, an average of around 240,000 unique TCR beta nucleotide sequences were sequenced per donor, roughly 20% of them non-productive. The investigation overall reported the following: The classifier was reported to diagnose cytomegalovirus status with high specificity and sensitivity in both the original and validation cohorts. V-gene and J-gene trimming of TCR beta chains was associated with a missense DCLRE1C variant in a later genetic analysis, and the association was replicated in an independent cohort. In a later analysis, about 17,000 TCR beta sequences were associated with specific HLA alleles at a false discovery rate of 0.05. Some IMGT-functional V segments, including TRBV6-2 and TRBV6-3, could not be distinguished by the 87-base-pair reads and were therefore excluded. The only immune exposure information available for the cohort was CMV serostatus. In an earlier analysis of fewer than 700 of the donors, most TCR beta V segments appeared in productive rearrangements about 90% or about 30% of the time, broadly matching IMGT annotations. In a later analysis, the rate of TCR association differed among HLA loci, with DRB1 alleles having the most associated TCRs and HLA-C alleles having the fewest. Assigning TCR associations to individual alleles was difficult when HLA alleles, especially DR and DQ, strongly co-occurred. According to a later genetic analysis, donors in an Asian-associated ancestry cluster had fewer N-insertions in productive TCRs than the roughly 670-donor mean. It was suggested by the authors that the approach could potentially be generalized to other disease states and immunological phenotypes. Sequencing depth was assumed to be roughly uniform across donors in the presence/absence analyses, though that assumption may not hold. In a later analysis, HLA-associated TCR beta chains were found to be more clonally expanded and to have lower generation probabilities than equally common non-associated chains. This cohort had only TCR beta chains sequenced, and the lack of alpha or paired-chain data limited which features could be detected. Because HLA typing was unavailable for some donors at each locus, only the typed subset was used in association tests. A cluster of highly shared sequence variants was judged likely to be a technical artifact of the sequencing pipeline. A later analysis found that most CMV-associated TCR beta chains appeared HLA-restricted, with HLA associations seemingly driven largely by CMV exposure. A further reported finding was that TCR beta sequences accurately predicted the HLA-A and HLA-B alleles for most subjects in the first cohort. A few of the identified cytomegalovirus-associated TCR beta chains were confirmed in vitro to be specific for cytomegalovirus antigens. Because counts were too low, 15 to 20 rarely observed V segments, including chromosome 9 orphons, were excluded from the earlier analysis of several hundred of the donors. The study gave a list of about 170 TCR beta chains associated with cytomegalovirus. Most TCR sequences were observed very rarely across donors, whereas some public TCRs were present in many individuals. According to a later analysis, parvovirus B19, influenza, CMV and Epstein-Barr virus appeared linked to several top co-occurrence clusters. Linkage disequilibrium might explain the correlated functional status among segregating V segments, but an unknown experimental factor could not be ruled out.

Based on the germline V gene, the CDR1 and CDR2 sequences are MDHEN and SYDVKM. Inclusive of the bounding cysteine and phenylalanine, the CDR3 is 13 residues long. Only the CDR3 part of the read is kept: 39 bases, read in frame from the first base. Trimming removed 8 bases from V and 0 bases from J, leaving 11 bases between the germline ends. The chain employs TRBV28 and TRBJ2-7; TRBD1 is a weak D gene call, 6 bases matching. This TCR derives from a woman aged 40 to 50 in good health and CMV-seropositive. Sequencing was carried out using PBMCs. The DNA reads as follows: TGTGCCAGCTATCAGGGGAACTCCTACGAGCAGTACTTC. Translation gives CASYQGNSYEQYF.